These 19 T cell receptor beta chains share one sample of origin, sequenced in a study of blood T cell repertoires in COVID-19. Assay used: immunoSEQ multiplex PCR; TCRdb lists only in-frame clones, some missing. The sample shows roughly 190,000 clones, 85% to 90% of them seen only once. Sequencing used peripheral blood. These receptors all come from an older woman with acute or convalescent COVID-19.

This clone was recorded at least ten times. This chain joins TRBV5-5 and TRBJ2-1, with D uncertain. This CDR3 has 13 amino acids. Germline V gene sequence: CDR1 SGHKS, CDR2 YYEKEE (reference sequence). V lost 3 bases and J 6 bases, leaving 10 bases between the germline ends. The CDR3 coding sequence is TGTGCCAGCAGCTCGGGTTTGCGCAATGAGCAGTTCTTC. Protein: CASSSGLRNEQFF.

This clone was seen a few times. This chain connects TRBV30 to TRBJ1-3, with D unclear. The CDR3 runs 14 residues. Trimming pared 4 bases from V and 2 bases from J, leaving 12 bases between. Germline CDR1 reads GTSNPN; CDR2 reads SVGIG (reference sequence). The CDR3 bases are TGTGCCTGGACCCCATTCGGGACTGGAAACACCATATATTTT. Residues: CAWTPFGTGNTIYF. The entire variable domain, with the rest obtained from reference TRBV30 and TRBJ1-3, is as follows: SQTIHQWPATLVQPVGSPLSLECTVEGTSNPNLYWYRQAAGRGLQLLFYSVGIGQISSEVPQNLSASRPQDRQFILSSKKLLLSDSGFYLCAWTPFGTGNTIYFGEGSWLTVV.

This chain uses TRBV24-1 with TRBJ2-5; possibly TRBD1 for D (6 bases). Germline V gene sequence: CDR1 KGHDR, CDR2 SFDVKD. CDR3 size: 13 residues. V was pared by 7 bases and J by 5 bases, with 13 bases between. CDR3 DNA sequence: TGTGCCACCAGCTGGGGTAGGGGGGAGACCCAGTACTTC. Translating it yields CATSWGRGETQYF.

The rearrangement joins TRBV2 to TRBJ2-1; maybe TRBD2 (5 bases). This CDR3 is 14 amino acids long. The V end lost 5 bases, the J end lost 8 bases, and 16 bases lay between the germline ends. The germline V gene has CDR1 SNHLY and CDR2 FYNNEI. The CDR3 spells CASSLLVLIDEQFF. In DNA form, the CDR3 reads TGTGCCAGCAGTCTACTAGTTTTGATAGATGAGCAGTTCTTC.

The chain uses TRBV7-8 and TRBJ1-2; D possibly corresponds to TRBD1 (5 bases). The CDR3 is 13 residues long. Germline V gives CDR1 SGHVS, CDR2 FQNEAQ. Trimming left V 0 bases short and J 10 bases short, with 12 bases between. This chain's CDR3 is CASSLAAAGDYTF. The CDR3 DNA reads TGTGCCAGCAGCTTAGCTGCGGCGGGGGACTACACCTTC. Based on the CDR3 plus reference TRBV7-8 and TRBJ1-2, the full variable domain is GAGVSQSPRYKVAKRGQDVALRCDPISGHVSLFWYQQALGQGPEFLTYFQNEAQLDKSGLPSDRFFAERPEGSVSTLKIQRTQQEDSAVYLCASSLAAAGDYTFGSGTRLTVV.

The gene calls are TRBV29-1 and TRBJ2-3; possibly TRBD2 for D (6 bases). The CDR3 totals 12 residues. CDR1 SQVTM and CDR2 ANQGSEA come from the germline V gene. The V end lost 7 bases, the J end lost 2 bases, and 10 bases lay between the germline ends. Here the CDR3 DNA reads TGCAGCGGCGGGACTCCCACAGATACGCAGTATTTT. As protein: CSGGTPTDTQYF.

J is TRBJ2-1 and V is TRBV4-2, with 11 bases aligning to TRBD2. With V trimmed by 6 bases and J by 4 bases, 5 bases remained unmatched. Germline V gene sequence: CDR1 LGHNA, CDR2 YNFKEQ. This CDR3 has 15 amino acids. CDR3 residues: CASSTSGSVYNEQFF. The CDR3 DNA is TGTGCCAGCAGTACTAGCGGGAGTGTGTACAATGAGCAGTTCTTC.

As DNA, the CDR3 is TGTGTCTCATCCACCCGAGGAGGGGCAACCAACTATGGCTACACCTTC. Its protein is CVSSTRGGATNYGYTF. V and J are TRBV19 and TRBJ1-2; D might be TRBD1 (5 bases). The CDR3 extends over 16 amino acids. The germline gives CDR1 LNHDA, CDR2 SQIVND (reference sequence).

The V call is TRBV19, the J call TRBJ1-5; D is unresolved. CDR3 length equals 15 residues. V was trimmed by 4 bases and J by 4 bases, leaving 14 bases between them. Germline loops: CDR1 LNHDA, CDR2 SQIVND (reference sequence). This CDR3 reads CASSKAGLGNQPQHF. The CDR3 DNA reads as TGTGCCAGTAGTAAGGCAGGACTGGGAAATCAGCCCCAGCATTTT. Full variable domain (rest looked up from reference TRBV19 and TRBJ1-5): DGGITQSPKYLFRKEGQNVTLSCEQNLNHDAMYWYRQDPGQGLRLIYYSQIVNDFQKGDIAEGYSVSREKKESFPLTVTSAQKNPTAFYLCASSKAGLGNQPQHFGDGTRLSIL.

This clone occurred once. The rearrangement joins TRBV11-2 to TRBJ1-1; possibly TRBD1 for D (6 bases). This CDR3 contains 13 residues. The V end was cut by 6 bases, the J end by 7 bases, with 15 bases between. The germline CDR1 and CDR2 sequences are SGHAT and FQNNGV. The CDR3 reads CASRPSGTYEAFF. As DNA, the CDR3 is TGTGCCAGCAGACCATCCGGGACATATGAAGCTTTCTTT.

The rearrangement joins TRBV30 to TRBJ1-3; D not resolved. The V gene's germline CDR1 is GTSNPN and CDR2 SVGIG (reference sequence). This CDR3 has 11 amino acids. The CDR3 nucleotides are TGTGCTAGAAGCTCTGGAAACACCATATATTTT. It is translated as CARSSGNTIYF.

The V call is TRBV29-1, the J call TRBJ2-4; 7 bases fit TRBD2. The V gene's germline CDR1 is SQVTM and CDR2 ANQGSEA. Trimming took 4 bases from V and 6 from J; bases not matched to a gene: 9. The CDR3 runs to 14 residues. CDR3 region: CSVAGGTWGNIQYF. Written as DNA, the CDR3 is TGCAGCGTTGCCGGGGGGACTTGGGGAAACATTCAGTACTTC.

V gene TRBV27 combines with J gene TRBJ1-5, with unresolved D. The CDR3 has 13 residues. Trimming pared 3 bases from V and 5 bases from J, leaving 8 bases between. Looked up from germline, CDR1 is MNHEY and CDR2 is SMNVEV (reference sequence). In nucleotides, the CDR3 is TGTGCCAGCAGTTTGGAGCGTGATCAGCCCCAGCATTTT. Its translation: CASSLERDQPQHF.

The V call is TRBV7-8, the J call TRBJ2-1; 14 nucleotides agree with TRBD2. CDR3 length: 20 residues. The germline gives CDR1 SGHVS, CDR2 FQNEAQ. J gave up 5 bases and V 5 bases, and 17 bases lay outside the gene matches. The CDR3 sequence is CASSPLVSGTSGRDDNEQFF. The CDR3 DNA sequence: TGTGCCAGCAGCCCCTTAGTTTCCGGGACTAGCGGGAGAGATGACAATGAGCAGTTCTTC. Variable domain in full (rest from reference TRBV7-8 and TRBJ2-1): GAGVSQSPRYKVAKRGQDVALRCDPISGHVSLFWYQQALGQGPEFLTYFQNEAQLDKSGLPSDRFFAERPEGSVSTLKIQRTQQEDSAVYLCASSPLVSGTSGRDDNEQFFGPGTRLTVL.

The chain is built from TRBV18 and TRBJ1-1; D uncertain. Germline V gives CDR1 KGHSH, CDR2 LQKENI. The CDR3 extends over 12 amino acids. V was shortened by 8 bases and J by 2 bases, with 9 bases between the two germline ends. For the CDR3, the DNA is TGTGCCAGCCTAGGCCTCAACACTGAAGCTTTCTTT. It is translated as CASLGLNTEAFF.

In its sample, this clone was seen once. One junction end disagrees with the germline gene, perhaps due to a read error. The chain couples TRBV5-1 to TRBJ1-1; 12 bases are a match to TRBD1. CDR1 and CDR2 (germline): SGHRS, YFSETQ. The CDR3 consists of 13 residues. CDR3 coding DNA: TGCGCCAGCAGCCCCCGGGACAGGGGGCTCGGGATCTTT. This sequence encodes CASSPRDRGLGIF.

V is TRBV19 and J is TRBJ1-1, with 11 nucleotides matching TRBD1. This CDR3 region has 13 residues. CDR1 is LNHDA, CDR2 SQIVND, per germline (reference sequence). V gave up 8 bases and J gave up 6 bases; unmatched junction bases: 5. The CDR3 bases are TGTGCCAGTGGACGGGACAGGGGGTCTGAAGCTTTCTTT. It specifies CASGRDRGSEAFF.

The V and J genes are TRBV24-1 and TRBJ2-2, with no clear D. The germline gives CDR1 KGHDR, CDR2 SFDVKD. The germline V and J ends were trimmed by 2 bases and 4 bases, with 13 bases remaining between them. The CDR3 totals 16 residues. This CDR3 reads CATSDSGTFSTGELFF. The CDR3 bases are TGTGCCACCAGTGATTCGGGTACTTTCAGCACCGGGGAGCTGTTTTTT.

The V call is TRBV28, the J call TRBJ2-7, with TRBD1 matching over 8 bases. This CDR3 is 16 amino acids long. V lost 6 bases, J lost 5 bases, and 15 bases stayed unmatched. Per germline, CDR1 MDHEN and CDR2 SYDVKM. CDR3 coding DNA: TGTGCCAGCAGCCTTATACGCCCCGGACAGGGAAACGAGCAGTACTTC. Translating gives CASSLIRPGQGNEQYF.